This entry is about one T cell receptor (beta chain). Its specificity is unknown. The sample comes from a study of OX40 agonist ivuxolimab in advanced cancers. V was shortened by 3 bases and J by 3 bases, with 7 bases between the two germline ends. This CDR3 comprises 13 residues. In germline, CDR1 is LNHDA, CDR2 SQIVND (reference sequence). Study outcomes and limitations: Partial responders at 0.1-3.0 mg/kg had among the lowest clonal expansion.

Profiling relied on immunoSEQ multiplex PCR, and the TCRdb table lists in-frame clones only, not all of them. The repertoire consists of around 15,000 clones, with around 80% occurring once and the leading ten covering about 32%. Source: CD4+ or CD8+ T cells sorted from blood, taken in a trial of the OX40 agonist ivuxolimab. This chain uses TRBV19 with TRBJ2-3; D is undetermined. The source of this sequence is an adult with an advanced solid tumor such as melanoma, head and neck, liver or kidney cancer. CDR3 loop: CASSMVVTDTQYF. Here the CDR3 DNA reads TGTGCCAGTAGTATGGTTGTGACAGATACGCAGTATTTT.